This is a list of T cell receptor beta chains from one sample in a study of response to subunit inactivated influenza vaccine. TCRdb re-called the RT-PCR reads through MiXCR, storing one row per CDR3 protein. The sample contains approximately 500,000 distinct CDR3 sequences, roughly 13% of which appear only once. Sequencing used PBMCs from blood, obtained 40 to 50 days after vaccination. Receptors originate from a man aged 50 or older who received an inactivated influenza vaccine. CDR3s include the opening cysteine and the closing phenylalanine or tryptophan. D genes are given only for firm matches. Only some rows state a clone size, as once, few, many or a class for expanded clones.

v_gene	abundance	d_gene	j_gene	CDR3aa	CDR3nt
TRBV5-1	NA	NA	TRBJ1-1	CASSLDRETEAFF	TGCGCCAGCAGCTTGGACAGGGAGACTGAAGCTTTCTTT
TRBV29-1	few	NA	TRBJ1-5	CSVDVPLSAGGNQPQHF	TGCAGCGTTGATGTCCCACTTAGTGCGGGGGGCAATCAGCCCCAGCATTTT
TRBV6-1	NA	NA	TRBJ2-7	CASSEVDAEQYF	TGTGCCAGCAGTGAAGTGGACGCGGAGCAGTACTTC
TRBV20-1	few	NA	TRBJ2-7	CSARPPPFYEQYF	TGCAGTGCTAGACCACCTCCCTTTTACGAGCAGTACTTC
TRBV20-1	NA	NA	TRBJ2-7	CSASSPRSYEQYF	TGCAGTGCTAGTAGCCCTCGCTCCTACGAGCAGTACTTC
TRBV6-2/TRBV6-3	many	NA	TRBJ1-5	CASSYEGSNQPQHF	TGTGCCAGCAGTTACGAGGGAAGCAATCAGCCCCAGCATTTT
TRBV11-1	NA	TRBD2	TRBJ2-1	CASRGIALLTSGGYNEQFF	TGTGCCAGCAGAGGTATAGCTTTGCTGACTAGCGGAGGATACAATGAGCAGTTCTTC
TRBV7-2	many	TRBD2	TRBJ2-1	CASSSGLAGYNEQFF	TGTGCCAGCAGCTCCGGACTAGCGGGGTACAATGAGCAGTTCTTC
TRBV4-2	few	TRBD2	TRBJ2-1	CASSQHGFREGRNEQFF	TGTGCCAGCAGCCAACACGGCTTTCGGGAGGGCCGGAATGAGCAGTTCTTC
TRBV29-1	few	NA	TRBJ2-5	CSVGTETQYF	TGCAGCGTTGGCACAGAGACCCAGTACTTC
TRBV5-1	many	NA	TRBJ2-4	CASSLGTFKNIQYF	TGCGCCAGCAGCTTAGGGACATTCAAAAACATTCAGTACTTC
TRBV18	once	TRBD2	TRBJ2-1	CASSPLAGPYNEQFF	TGTGCCAGCTCACCGTTAGCGGGACCCTACAATGAGCAGTTCTTC
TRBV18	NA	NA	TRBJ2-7	CASSPPGISDSYEQYF	TGTGCCAGCTCACCACCGGGGATTTCGGACTCCTACGAGCAGTACTTC
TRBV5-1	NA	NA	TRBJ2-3	CASSFSAFSSSQQYF	TGCGCCAGCAGCTTTTCAGCTTTTTCCTCGTCCCAGCAGTATTTT
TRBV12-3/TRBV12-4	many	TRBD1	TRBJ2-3	CASSYTGGRTDTQYF	TGTGCCAGCAGTTACACAGGGGGTCGCACAGATACGCAGTATTTT
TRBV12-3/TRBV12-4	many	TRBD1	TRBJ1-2	CASSPDRVLGYTF	TGTGCCAGCAGTCCCGACAGGGTGCTTGGCTACACCTTC
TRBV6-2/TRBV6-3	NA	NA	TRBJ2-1	CASSNYYNEQFF	TGTGCCAGCAGTAACTACTACAATGAGCAGTTCTTC